The 27 T cell receptor beta chains presented below share a single source sample, sequenced in a study of blood T cell repertoires in COVID-19. Sequenced by immunoSEQ multiplex PCR; TCRdb stores in-frame clones only, minus some. Of about 13,000 clones listed, almost 90% are singletons. Sequenced sample: peripheral blood. The source is a human donor with active COVID-19. The donor label of this sample is uncertain.

The chain joins TRBV7-9 to TRBJ1-2; tentative D call: TRBD1 (6 bases). Trimming pared 8 bases from V and 3 bases from J, leaving 16 bases between. Germline CDR1 SEHNR, CDR2 FQNEAQ (reference sequence). The CDR3 runs to 14 residues. CDR3 nucleotide sequence: TGTGCCAGCTCTGTGGGGGCCTTGGACTATGGCTACACCTTC. This translates into CASSVGALDYGYTF.

The V call is TRBV7-6, the J call TRBJ2-4, with TRBD2 identical over 7 bases. The germline CDR1 and CDR2 sequences are SGHVS and FNYEAQ. CDR3 length: 16 residues. V shed 4 bases and J 1 base; nucleotides not matched to a gene: 7. CDR3 in DNA: TGTGCCAGCAGCTGGGCCTACGGGGGGGCCAAAAACATTCAGTACTTC. Translating it yields CASSWAYGGAKNIQYF.

The rearrangement joins TRBV6-2 or TRBV6-3 to TRBJ1-1; tentative D call: TRBD1 (5 bases). Germline V lookup: CDR1 MNHEY, CDR2 SVGEGT. V gave up 1 base and J gave up 3 bases, with 15 bases separating them. The CDR3 runs 16 residues. The CDR3 loop is CASSYYKGRVDTEAFF. CDR3 sequence (DNA): TGTGCCAGCAGTTACTATAAGGGCAGGGTGGACACTGAAGCTTTCTTT.

The V call is TRBV29-1, the J call TRBJ1-1, with a tentative D call TRBD1 (6 bases). In germline, CDR1 is SQVTM, CDR2 ANQGSEA. The CDR3 totals 15 residues. Trimming removed 7 bases from V and 1 base from J, with 19 bases in between. DNA for the CDR3: TGCAGCGGACTGGACAGCCTCCTAAAGAACACTGAAGCTTTCTTT. Amino acid sequence: CSGLDSLLKNTEAFF.

This chain joins TRBV9 and TRBJ2-7; the D is unclear. The CDR3 loop spans 14 amino acids. The ends were cut back, 1 base at V and 1 base at J, with 9 bases in the middle. Germline-derived CDR1 and CDR2 are SGDLS and YYNGEE. In DNA, the CDR3 is TGTGCCAGCAGCGTAACTTCACGGTCCTACGAGCAGTACTTC. Translating gives CASSVTSRSYEQYF.

In this sample, this clone turned up a few times. The rearrangement uses TRBV25-1 and TRBJ2-7; D call uncertain. The V gene's germline CDR1 is MGHDK and CDR2 SYGVNS. There are 11 residues in the CDR3. V lost 3 bases and J lost 9, with 9 bases in between. In DNA form, the CDR3 reads TGTGCCAGCAGTGATGTGGCAGGGCAGTACTTC. The encoded protein is CASSDVAGQYF.

This clone was seen only once. This chain joins TRBV2 and TRBJ1-1; the D gene is possibly TRBD1 (6 bases). Trimming left V 6 bases short and J 1 base short, with 9 bases between. The CDR3 extends over 13 amino acids. The V gene's germline CDR1 is SNHLY and CDR2 FYNNEI. CDR3 in amino acids: CASSLDRNTEAFF. Written as DNA, the CDR3 is TGTGCCAGCAGCCTGGACAGGAACACTGAAGCTTTCTTT.

The J gene is TRBJ2-1, the V gene TRBV4-3; TRBD1 aligns across 8 bases. This CDR3 is built from 17 residues. Looked up from germline, CDR1 is LGHNA and CDR2 is YSLEER. The ends lost 4 bases at V and 7 bases at J; junction bases unmatched: 15. This CDR3 is CASSPRAGTGGWNEQFF. DNA for the CDR3: TGCGCCAGCAGCCCTAGAGCCGGGACAGGTGGTTGGAATGAGCAGTTCTTC.

The chain is built from TRBV7-3 and TRBJ2-3; no definite D call. From germline, CDR1 is SGHTA and CDR2 FQGTGA. V was pared by 1 base and J by 0 bases, with 8 bases between. The CDR3 runs 15 residues. CDR3: CASSLSGRSTDTQYF. DNA for the CDR3: TGTGCCAGCAGCTTAAGTGGCAGGAGCACAGATACGCAGTATTTT.

The DNA for the CDR3 is TGTGCCAGCAGTGTCGAGTTCGGAGAGACCCAGTACTTC. It is translated as CASSVEFGETQYF. J is TRBJ2-5 and V is TRBV2; D uncertain. Germline V CDR1 and CDR2: SNHLY, FYNNEI. CDR3 length: 13 residues. Trimming pared 4 bases from V and 4 bases from J, leaving 10 bases between.

The chain links TRBV5-4 to TRBJ2-7; TRBD2 might be the D (5 bases). Between the trimmed V and J ends, which lost 3 bases and 0 bases, there was a span of 13 bases. The CDR3 has 15 residues. Germline V gene data show CDR1 as SGHNT and CDR2 as YYREEE (reference sequence). CDR3: CASSSPPGNSYEQYF. The CDR3 DNA reads TGTGCCAGCAGCTCCCCACCCGGGAACTCCTACGAGCAGTACTTC.

The rearrangement uses TRBV7-2 and TRBJ2-1; 7 positions match TRBD1. Germline trimming cut 4 bases from V and 0 bases from J; bases unmatched to any gene: 6. Per the germline V gene, CDR1 is SGHTA and CDR2 is FQGNSA. The CDR3 covers 16 residues. The CDR3 protein is CASSSRQGSSYNEQFF. CDR3 in DNA: TGTGCCAGCAGCTCACGACAGGGTAGCTCCTACAATGAGCAGTTCTTC.

The gene calls are TRBV18 and TRBJ2-5; unclear D gene. Germline V CDR1 and CDR2: KGHSH, LQKENI. The CDR3 covers 13 residues. The ends were cut back, 2 bases at V and 4 bases at J, with 8 bases in the middle. The CDR3 DNA reads TGTGCCAGCTCACCAACCCCAGGAGAGACCCAGTACTTC. This codes for CASSPTPGETQYF.

The chain has TRBV19 and TRBJ1-2; a possible D gene is TRBD1 (5 bases). CDR1 and CDR2 from the germline V gene are LNHDA and SQIVND (reference sequence). The CDR3 has 15 amino acids. Trimming left V 1 base short and J 1 base short, with 10 bases between. The CDR3 is CASSIGGPYNYGYTF. The CDR3 region has the DNA TGTGCCAGTAGTATAGGGGGCCCCTATAACTATGGCTACACCTTC.

This clone was counted once. The chain joins TRBV7-9 to TRBJ1-1; 9 positions match TRBD1. The junction had 18 bases not matched to a gene; V was cut back by 5 bases and J by 5 bases. Germline V gene lookup returns CDR1 SEHNR and CDR2 FQNEAQ (reference sequence). This CDR3 contains 18 residues. CDR3 residues: CASSPAKSTDRGGTEAFF. DNA of the CDR3: TGTGCCAGCAGCCCCGCCAAGTCGACCGACAGGGGGGGAACTGAAGCTTTCTTT.

The rearrangement uses TRBV5-4 and TRBJ1-1; maybe TRBD1 (6 bases). Looked up from germline, CDR1 is SGHNT and CDR2 is YYREEE (reference sequence). The CDR3 loop spans 14 amino acids. The V and J ends lost 1 base and 4 bases respectively, with 11 bases between them. CDR3 region: CASSLLGGGTEAFF. The CDR3 coding sequence is TGTGCCAGCAGCTTGTTAGGGGGGGGCACTGAAGCTTTCTTT.

V gene TRBV7-2 combines with J gene TRBJ2-3; tentative D call: TRBD1 (5 bases). V shed 7 bases and J shed 13 bases, with 21 bases lying between them. Germline loops: CDR1 SGHTA, CDR2 FQGNSA. CDR3 length: 13 amino acids. Written as DNA, the CDR3 is TGTGCCAGCACCCCCCTCGACAGCCCCAAGGAGTATTTT. Amino acids: CASTPLDSPKEYF.

This chain links TRBV7-6 with TRBJ2-1; the match to TRBD2 covers 7 bases. CDR3 length: 16 residues. Germline loops: CDR1 SGHVS, CDR2 FNYEAQ. V gave up 0 bases and J gave up 5 bases; unmatched junction bases: 7. For the CDR3, the DNA is TGTGCCAGCAGCTTAGCGACCCGGGGGAGGGACAATGAGCAGTTCTTC. Encoded protein: CASSLATRGRDNEQFF.

The V gene is TRBV9, the J gene TRBJ2-1; 9 positions agree with TRBD2. V lost 4 bases to trimming and J lost 2 bases; unmatched junction nucleotides: 4. Germline CDR1 and CDR2: SGDLS and YYNGEE. The CDR3 spans 15 residues. CDR3 in amino acids: CASSPSGTTYNEQFF. The CDR3 DNA follows: TGTGCCAGCAGCCCTAGCGGGACTACCTACAATGAGCAGTTCTTC. Drawing the rest from reference TRBV9 and TRBJ2-1, the complete variable domain is DSGVTQTPKHLITATGQRVTLRCSPRSGDLSVYWYQQSLDQGLQFLIQYYNGEERAKGNILERFSAQQFPDLHSELNLSSLELGDSALYFCASSPSGTTYNEQFFGPGTRLTVL.

The J gene is TRBJ2-3, the V gene TRBV11-2; D remains ambiguous. Germline CDR1 is SGHAT and CDR2 is FQNNGV. CDR3 length: 13 amino acids. V lost 5 bases to trimming and J lost 6 bases, with 12 bases between them. The CDR3 sequence is CASSLWPGDTQYF. CDR3 bases: TGTGCCAGCAGCCTGTGGCCCGGGGATACGCAGTATTTT.

The chain has TRBV3-1 (or the pseudogene TRBV3-2) and TRBJ1-1; D unclear. The germline V and J ends were trimmed by 3 bases and 11 bases, with 16 bases remaining between them. The germline V gene encodes CDR1 LGHDT and CDR2 YNNKEL (reference sequence). The CDR3 is 13 amino acids. Written as DNA, the CDR3 is TGTGCCAGCAGCCACCTAGCTGGTGTAGAGGCTTTCTTT. Amino acids: CASSHLAGVEAFF.

V usage is TRBV15 and J usage is TRBJ2-3; D possibly corresponds to TRBD2 (6 bases). Deletions cut 0 bases from V and 0 bases from J, with 10 bases between. Germline-derived CDR1 and CDR2 are LNHNV and YYDKDF (reference sequence). The CDR3 covers 16 residues. The CDR3 DNA follows: TGTGCCACCAGCAGAGATCGGAGGGTTAGCACAGATACGCAGTATTTT. Its protein product is CATSRDRRVSTDTQYF.

In its sample, this clone ranks as medium-sized. The genes are TRBV6-5 and TRBJ1-5, with TRBD1 matching 7 bases. The CDR3 has 14 amino acids. CDR1 is MNHEY and CDR2 is SVGAGI in the germline V gene. Trimming removed 6 bases from V and 10 bases from J; junction bases left unmatched: 12. The DNA of the CDR3 is TGTGCCAGCAGCCAGGGACAGCAGGGCCGACCCCAGCATTTT. This codes for CASSQGQQGRPQHF.

On this clone: A read error may produce the germline difference seen at one junction end. The chain couples TRBV10-3 to TRBJ2-3; 8 bases match TRBD2. Germline CDR1 is ENHRY and CDR2 is SYGVKD. This CDR3 comprises 16 residues. The DNA for the CDR3 is TGTGCCATCGGTGAGTTTATCTCGGAAACTAGCGGCTTCAAAGATTTT. Amino acid sequence: CAIGEFISETSGFKDF.

The V call is TRBV5-1, the J call TRBJ2-2; D is unresolved. The germline gives CDR1 SGHRS, CDR2 YFSETQ. This CDR3 contains 15 residues. V gave up 6 bases and J gave up 0 bases, with 12 bases separating them. The CDR3 DNA reads TGCGCCAGCACCCCCCGGGTCTCGAACACCGGGGAGCTGTTTTTT. Translating gives CASTPRVSNTGELFF.

This sequence joins TRBV18 and TRBJ2-7, with 8 bases aligning to TRBD1. CDR1 is KGHSH, CDR2 LQKENI, per germline. The CDR3 covers 18 residues. The V and J ends lost 0 bases and 7 bases, in that order; junction bases with no gene match: 17. The DNA of the CDR3 is TGTGCCAGCTCACCACCGACACTTCTACAGGGGGGATTGGTGGAGCAGTACTTC. It yields the protein CASSPPTLLQGGLVEQYF.

The chain is built from TRBV5-4 and TRBJ1-2; 8 positions match TRBD1. The CDR3 is made up of 13 amino acids. The ends lost 2 bases at V and 7 bases at J; junction bases unmatched: 4. Per the germline V gene, CDR1 is SGHNT and CDR2 is YYREEE (reference sequence). This CDR3 is CASSLGQGAGYTF. CDR3 DNA sequence: TGTGCCAGCAGCTTAGGACAGGGCGCTGGCTACACCTTC.